This T cell receptor beta chain was sequenced for a study of Ad26.COV2.S vaccination and SARS-CoV-2 variants. Study summary: Donor had been placed in the Ad26.COV2.S arm of the COV1001 trial. The study, taken as a whole, reports: Relative to placebo recipients, vaccine recipients exhibited elevated spike-specific TCR breadth.

The data were produced by immunoSEQ multiplex PCR, yet TCRdb's version contains in-frame clones alone and is incomplete. The repertoire holds hundreds of thousands of clones, with roughly four fifths as singletons. Treatment indicated: roughly 18 received Ad26.COV2.S at low or high dose, single or two shots; about 5 received placebo; per-sample allocation not given. All samples were drawn on day 63, counting from the first vaccine or placebo injection. Wuhan-strain SARS-CoV-2 spike was expressed by the Ad26 vector that made up the vaccine. This clone has just one count. Its specificity is not known. The sequence came from a person between 18 and 60 years old who received the Ad26.COV2.S COVID-19 vaccine or a placebo. The material was peripheral blood, obtained in a trial of Ad26.COV2.S vaccine versus placebo.

CDR3 coding DNA: TGTGCCAGTAGTACTAGCCTATCCTACGAGCAGTACTTC. The encoded protein is CASSTSLSYEQYF. The chain combines TRBV19 with TRBJ2-7, with a tentative D call TRBD2 (5 bases). The CDR3 contains 13 residues. Germline loops: CDR1 LNHDA, CDR2 SQIVND (reference sequence). V lost 4 bases and J 1 base, leaving 8 bases between the germline ends.